This T cell receptor (beta chain) is drawn from a study of blood T cell repertoires in COVID-19. Overall study context: Material from acute and convalescent COVID-19 was sourced from the United States, Italy and Spain. T cells, B-cell-depleted T cells, or PBMCs provided the cDNA or gDNA that served as material.

Sequenced by immunoSEQ multiplex PCR; TCRdb stores in-frame clones only, minus some. The sample holds over 30,000 clones, 88% seen once. CDR3 size: 15 residues. The germline gives CDR1 MNHEY, CDR2 SMNVEV (reference sequence). Germline trimming cut 0 bases from V and 4 bases from J; bases unmatched to any gene: 4. The receptor's source is a woman between 70 and 85 years old with active COVID-19. The chain carries TRBV27 and TRBJ1-1; TRBD1 agrees at 8 bases. The sequenced material came from peripheral blood. CDR3: CASSLSVRGRTEAFF. The CDR3 region has the DNA TGTGCCAGCAGTTTATCGGTCAGGGGGCGCACTGAAGCTTTCTTT.